A selection of T cell receptor beta chains follows, all from one sample in a study of shared clonotypes between healthy human individuals. Only in-frame clones appear in the TCRdb table, and some are missing; sequencing was by immunoSEQ multiplex PCR. The data contain 600,000 to 700,000 clones, 73% of them singletons. The sequenced material came from memory CD4+ T cells sorted from blood. These receptor sequences come from a young woman in good health. The CDR3 runs from the conserved cysteine through the conserved F or W. Each record gives: D gene, J gene, clone size, V gene, CDR3 protein, CDR3 DNA. The D gene is left open where the match is weak. Size is stated for part of the rows, as once, few or many counts, or as a class when the clone is expanded.

- | TRBJ1-1 | - | TRBV30 | CAWSVQRRKAFF | TGTGCCTGGAGTGTACAGAGACGGAAAGCTTTCTTT
TRBD1 | TRBJ1-4 | - | TRBV18 | CASSSGQVNEKLFF | TGTGCCAGCTCATCGGGACAGGTTAATGAAAAACTGTTTTTT
- | TRBJ1-5 | few | TRBV2 | CASSEYGNQPQHF | TGTGCCAGCAGTGAATACGGCAATCAGCCCCAGCATTTT
- | TRBJ1-4 | - | TRBV18 | CASSRARATLEKLFF | TGTGCCAGCTCACGCGCCAGGGCAACTCTGGAAAAACTGTTTTTT
- | TRBJ1-4 | once | TRBV27 | CASARRGGREKLFF | TGTGCCAGCGCCCGTAGGGGGGGGAGAGAAAAACTGTTTTTT
TRBD1 | TRBJ2-3 | - | TRBV6-5 | CASSSRGDTQYF | TGTGCCAGCAGTAGCAGGGGGGATACGCAGTATTTT
TRBD1 | TRBJ2-7 | once | TRBV5-4 | CASSLGVIGTGGNEQYF | TGTGCCAGCAGCTTGGGGGTTATCGGGACAGGGGGCAACGAGCAGTACTTC
- | TRBJ2-3 | many | TRBV19 | CASSVTGSDTQYF | TGTGCCAGTAGTGTGACGGGCTCAGATACGCAGTATTTT
TRBD2 | TRBJ2-7 | - | TRBV10-1 | CASSGNTGLLF | TGCGCCAGCAGTGGTAACACGGGACTACTCTTC
- | TRBJ1-3 | few | TRBV6-1 | CASSPRSENTIYF | TGTGCCAGCAGTCCTAGGAGCGAGAACACCATATATTTT
TRBD2 | TRBJ2-2 | - | TRBV7-9 | CATGGLAETGELFF | TGTGCCACGGGGGGACTAGCGGAAACCGGGGAGCTGTTTTTT
- | TRBJ2-3 | - | TRBV5-1 | CASSMGGSTDTQYF | TGCGCCAGCAGCATGGGAGGTAGCACAGATACGCAGTATTTT
- | TRBJ2-4 | - | TRBV10-3 | CAISDPGITKNIQYF | TGTGCCATCAGTGACCCCGGGATCACCAAAAACATTCAGTACTTC
- | TRBJ1-2 | - | TRBV20-1 | CSAREVLGYTF | TGCAGTGCTAGGGAGGTTCTCGGCTACACCTTC
TRBD2 | TRBJ2-3 | once | TRBV14 | CASSLLAPWDTDTQYF | TGTGCCAGCAGCCTACTAGCGCCCTGGGACACAGATACGCAGTATTTT
- | TRBJ1-2 | once | TRBV5-4 | CASSPGLRNYGYTF | TGTGCCAGCAGCCCGGGACTGCGCAACTATGGCTACACCTTC
- | TRBJ1-5 | - | TRBV2 | CASSIDSNQPQHF | TGTGCCAGCAGTATTGACAGTAATCAGCCCCAGCATTTT
TRBD1 | TRBJ1-2 | few | TRBV20-1 | CSAPTGLGYTF | TGCAGTGCGCCGACAGGGTTGGGCTACACCTTC
TRBD1 | TRBJ1-1 | many | TRBV7-9 | CASSLDLHRGKAFF | TGTGCCAGCAGCTTAGACCTCCACAGGGGGAAGGCTTTCTTT
- | TRBJ2-1 | many | TRBV4-1 | CASSQVTPGLRYNEQFF | TGCGCCAGCAGCCAAGTAACTCCGGGACTCCGATACAATGAGCAGTTCTTC
- | TRBJ2-1 | few | TRBV5-1 | CASSGLAGANEQFF | TGCGCCAGCAGCGGGCTAGCAGGCGCTAATGAGCAGTTCTTC
TRBD1 | TRBJ1-4 | few | TRBV25-1 | CASSELRGDRGLDEKLFF | TGTGCCAGCAGTGAACTCAGGGGGGACAGGGGGCTTGATGAAAAACTGTTTTTT
- | TRBJ2-7 | - | TRBV14 | CASSQANQGRHEQYF | TGTGCCAGCAGCCAAGCCAACCAGGGGAGACACGAGCAGTACTTC
- | TRBJ2-2 | - | TRBV6-5 | CASRYRDGGELFF | TGTGCCAGCAGATACAGGGATGGCGGGGAGCTGTTTTTT
TRBD2 | TRBJ2-5 | - | TRBV5-4 | CASSPGTSQETQYF | TGTGCCAGCAGCCCGGGGACTAGCCAAGAGACCCAGTACTTC
- | TRBJ1-5 | - | TRBV6-1 | CASRGSIRPQHF | TGTGCCAGCAGAGGGAGTATAAGGCCCCAGCATTTT
- | TRBJ2-5 | - | TRBV5-1 | CASSLANRVSAETQYF | TGCGCCAGCAGCTTGGCCAACAGGGTTTCAGCAGAGACCCAGTACTTC
TRBD1 | TRBJ1-2 | - | TRBV5-4 | CASSRAGQVDGYTF | TGTGCCAGCAGCCGCGCGGGACAGGTCGATGGCTACACCTTC
- | TRBJ1-2 | - | TRBV5-4 | CASSPGGTNYGYTF | TGTGCCAGCAGCCCCGGGGGCACTAACTATGGCTACACCTTC
- | TRBJ2-5 | - | TRBV5-1 | CASSSASGQETQYF | TGCGCCAGCAGCTCGGCGAGCGGGCAAGAGACCCAGTACTTC
TRBD2 | TRBJ2-1 | - | TRBV30 | CAWRLAGAPSSYNEQFF | TGTGCCTGGAGATTAGCGGGAGCCCCGAGCTCCTACAATGAGCAGTTCTTC
- | TRBJ2-2 | - | TRBV9 | CASRSLGNTGELFF | TGTGCCAGCAGGAGTCTGGGGAACACCGGGGAGCTGTTTTTT
- | TRBJ2-7 | - | TRBV4-1 | CASSQEGTGRTYEQYF | TGCGCCAGCAGCCAGGAGGGTACGGGACGGACCTACGAGCAGTACTTC
- | TRBJ2-2 | - | TRBV10-3 | CAISEWEGELFF | TGTGCCATCAGTGAATGGGAGGGGGAGCTGTTTTTT
TRBD2 | TRBJ2-3 | - | TRBV27 | CASRKTSGMTYTQYF | TGTGCCAGCAGGAAAACTAGCGGGATGACGTATACGCAGTATTTT
- | TRBJ2-1 | - | TRBV9 | CASSVAGADNEQFF | TGTGCCAGCAGCGTAGCTGGCGCGGACAATGAGCAGTTCTTC
- | TRBJ2-3 | once | TRBV10-3 | CAISVKGSLDTQYF | TGTGCCATCAGTGTGAAGGGTAGTTTGGATACGCAGTATTTT
TRBD2 | TRBJ2-7 | - | TRBV27 | CASRSILAGRWGYEQYF | TGTGCCAGCAGATCGATTCTAGCGGGAAGGTGGGGCTACGAGCAGTACTTC
- | TRBJ1-1 | - | TRBV28 | CASSLPGAHTEAFF | TGTGCCAGCAGTCTCCCGGGGGCACACACTGAAGCTTTCTTT